This T cell receptor beta chain was captured in a study of cytomegalovirus exposure and HLA in healthy donors (dated by TCRdb to about 2017). Study-wide context: According to a later analysis, the roughly 120 validation repertoires were produced on the same platform as the 666 repertoires of the first cohort. The aim of the study was to test whether cataloging public T cell receptors could identify signatures of past pathogen exposure. To predict cytomegalovirus infection status, the study combined high-throughput TCR immunosequencing, statistical association of individual TCRs with disease status, and machine learning. A separate validation cohort of about 110 different subjects was used in addition to the approximately 610-subject first cohort. Broad study findings and their caveats: The authors suggested that the approach could potentially be extended to other disease states and immunological phenotypes. The validation cohort had no HLA typing available for a later analysis, so co-occurrence within that cohort was assessed over all 120 or so repertoires. The study listed 164 TCR beta chains as associated with cytomegalovirus. A later analysis found that TCRs clustered in the first cohort also tended to co-occur in the 120 validation repertoires, with 94% of cluster scores above 0. Most TCR sequences were seen in very few donors, while some public TCRs were found in many individuals. The classifier was reported to diagnose cytomegalovirus status with high specificity and sensitivity in both the original and validation cohorts. Three of the identified cytomegalovirus-associated TCR beta chains were confirmed in vitro to be specific for cytomegalovirus antigens.

Comments on this clone: Its recognized antigen is unknown. No per-base quality is available; no much larger clone lies one base away.

The library relied on the immunoSEQ multiplex PCR assay. Regarding the original processing steps: A statistical classification framework was developed to diagnose cytomegalovirus status using the catalog of TCR beta chain sequences. Not all clones reach the TCRdb copy of this immuneACCESS table, which keeps in-frame sequences only. Checked studies attribute under half of the gap to unresolved V genes and leave the rest unexplained. V, J and clone size are those of that table, while D and trimming were read from the DNA. Here the sample has 250,000 to 400,000 clones; approximately 91% occur a single time. Approximately 0.9% of the sample lies in the top ten. The donors were included in the validation cohort of roughly 130 subjects, a group kept apart from the roughly 670-subject first cohort. There are 17 amino acids in the CDR3, from cysteine to phenylalanine inclusive. This entry keeps only the CDR3 DNA: 51 bases, framed from base 1. CDR1 and CDR2, looked up from the germline V gene, are SNHLY and FYNNEI. V loses 6 bases, J loses 2 bases, and the germline ends lie 19 bases apart.

The rearranged chain carries TRBV2 and TRBJ2-2, with no D gene named confidently. The specimen sequenced was PBMCs. The receptor's source is a man younger than 40 in good health and CMV-seronegative. The CDR3 protein: CASRDWLGSTNTGELFF. DNA sequence: TGTGCCAGCAGAGATTGGCTAGGCTCCACTAACACCGGGGAGCTGTTTTTT.